The present TCR beta chain was sequenced within a study of shared clonotypes between healthy human individuals. General study results and limits: Among donors, the sharing of clonotypes was expected to be influenced by sequencing depth. Shared across four donors were roughly 4.8% of the naive CD4 clonotypes. Shared clonotypes across all four donors exceeded non-shared ones in generation probability.

Sequencing used immunoSEQ multiplex PCR; TCRdb keeps in-frame clones, though not all of them. In the table there are around 2.5 million clones, under 95% of which are singletons. With respect to this clone: The antigen remains undetermined.

V shed 0 bases and J shed 12 bases, with 13 bases lying between them. This CDR3 comprises 13 residues. The germline V gene encodes CDR1 SGDLS and CDR2 YYNGEE. The sequenced sample consisted of naive CD4+ T cells from PBMCs. As to subset: CD45RA+ positively selected. The chain has TRBV9 and TRBJ2-1, with D uncertain. The origin of this receptor is a man aged 18-30 years in good health. Some clones in this sample may be carry-over from other donors' samples. The CDR3 nucleotides read TGTGCCAGCAGCGTAGCTCCCGAAGCTCCGCAGTTCTTC. It encodes CASSVAPEAPQFF.